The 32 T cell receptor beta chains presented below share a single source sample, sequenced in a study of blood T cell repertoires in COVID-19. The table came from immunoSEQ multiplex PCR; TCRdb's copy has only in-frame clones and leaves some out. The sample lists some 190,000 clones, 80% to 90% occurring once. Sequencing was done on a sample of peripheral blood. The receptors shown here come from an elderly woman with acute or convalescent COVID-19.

The CDR3 sequence is CASSPGTYNTGELFF. As DNA, the CDR3 is TGTGCCAGCAGTCCCGGGACTTACAACACCGGGGAGCTGTTTTTT. The chain has TRBV6-2 or TRBV6-3 and TRBJ2-2; D is perhaps TRBD2 (6 bases). CDR1 and CDR2 (germline): MNHEY, SVGEGT. V was shortened by 5 bases and J by 2 bases, with 12 bases between the two germline ends. This CDR3 is 15 amino acids long.

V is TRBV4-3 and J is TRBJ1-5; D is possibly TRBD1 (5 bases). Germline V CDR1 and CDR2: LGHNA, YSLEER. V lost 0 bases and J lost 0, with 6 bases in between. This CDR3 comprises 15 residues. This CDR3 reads CASSQDGASNQPQHF. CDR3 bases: TGCGCCAGCAGCCAAGATGGGGCTAGCAATCAGCCCCAGCATTTT.

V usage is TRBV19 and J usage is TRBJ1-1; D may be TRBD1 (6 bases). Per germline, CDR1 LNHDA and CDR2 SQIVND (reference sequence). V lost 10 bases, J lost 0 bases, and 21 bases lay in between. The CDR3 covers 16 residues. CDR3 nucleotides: TGTGCCACCTCATTGGGGGGGGGCCGTTTGAACACTGAAGCTTTCTTT. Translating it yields CATSLGGGRLNTEAFF.

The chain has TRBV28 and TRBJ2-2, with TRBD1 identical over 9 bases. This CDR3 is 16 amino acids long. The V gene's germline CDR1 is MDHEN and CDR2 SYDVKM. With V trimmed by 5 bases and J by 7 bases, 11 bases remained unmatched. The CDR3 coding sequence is TGTGCCAGCAGTCTACTCCCGGGACAGGGAGACGGGGAGCTGTTTTTT. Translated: CASSLLPGQGDGELFF.

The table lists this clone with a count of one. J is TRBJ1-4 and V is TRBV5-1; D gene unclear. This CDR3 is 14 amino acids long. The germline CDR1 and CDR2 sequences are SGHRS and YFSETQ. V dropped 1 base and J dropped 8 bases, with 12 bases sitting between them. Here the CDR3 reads CASSLSWHKEKLFF. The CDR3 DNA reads TGCGCCAGCAGCTTGTCGTGGCATAAAGAAAAACTGTTTTTT.

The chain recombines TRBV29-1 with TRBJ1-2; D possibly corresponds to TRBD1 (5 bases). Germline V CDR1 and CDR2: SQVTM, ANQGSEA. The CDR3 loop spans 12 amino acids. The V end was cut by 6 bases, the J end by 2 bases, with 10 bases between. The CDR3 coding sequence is TGCAGCGTGGATAGGGGAAACTATGGCTACACCTTC. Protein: CSVDRGNYGYTF.

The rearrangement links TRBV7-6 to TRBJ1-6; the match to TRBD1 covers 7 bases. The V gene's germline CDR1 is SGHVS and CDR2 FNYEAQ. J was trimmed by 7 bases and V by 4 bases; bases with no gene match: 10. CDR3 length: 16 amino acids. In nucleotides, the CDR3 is TGTGCCAGCAGCTCGACACAACAGGGGCGGAATTCACCCCTCCACTTT. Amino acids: CASSSTQQGRNSPLHF.

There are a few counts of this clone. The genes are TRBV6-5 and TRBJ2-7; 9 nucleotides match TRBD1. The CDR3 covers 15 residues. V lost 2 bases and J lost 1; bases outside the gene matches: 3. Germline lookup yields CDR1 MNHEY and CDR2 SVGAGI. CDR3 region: CASSYRGTGSYEQYF. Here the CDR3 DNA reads TGTGCCAGCAGTTACCGAGGGACAGGGTCCTACGAGCAGTACTTC.

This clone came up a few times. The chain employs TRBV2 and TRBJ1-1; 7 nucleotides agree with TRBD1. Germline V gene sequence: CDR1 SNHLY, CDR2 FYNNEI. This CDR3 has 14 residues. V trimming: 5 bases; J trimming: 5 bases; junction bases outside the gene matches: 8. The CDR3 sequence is CASSPQGLGTEAFF. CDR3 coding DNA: TGTGCCAGCAGTCCACAGGGGCTGGGGACTGAAGCTTTCTTT.

The CDR3 DNA is TGCAGCGTTGAAAAAGGGGAAGAGACCCAGTACTTC. Translated, it gives CSVEKGEETQYF. V and J are TRBV29-1 and TRBJ2-5, with a possible D match to TRBD1 (5 bases). The V end was cut by 2 bases, the J end by 3 bases, with 7 bases between. This CDR3 is built from 12 residues. The germline V gene has CDR1 SQVTM and CDR2 ANQGSEA.

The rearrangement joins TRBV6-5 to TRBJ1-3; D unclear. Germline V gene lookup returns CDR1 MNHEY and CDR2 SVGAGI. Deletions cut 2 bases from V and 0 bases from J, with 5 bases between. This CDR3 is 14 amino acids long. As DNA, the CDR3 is TGTGCCAGCAGTTACACTTACTCTGGAAACACCATATATTTT. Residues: CASSYTYSGNTIYF.

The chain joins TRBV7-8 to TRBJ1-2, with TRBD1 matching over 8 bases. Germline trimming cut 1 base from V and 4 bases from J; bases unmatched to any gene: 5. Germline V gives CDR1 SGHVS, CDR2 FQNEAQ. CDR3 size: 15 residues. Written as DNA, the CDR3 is TGTGCCAGCAGCTTAGTGGGACAGGATATCTATGGCTACACCTTC. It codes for CASSLVGQDIYGYTF. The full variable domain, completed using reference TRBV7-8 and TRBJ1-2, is GAGVSQSPRYKVAKRGQDVALRCDPISGHVSLFWYQQALGQGPEFLTYFQNEAQLDKSGLPSDRFFAERPEGSVSTLKIQRTQQEDSAVYLCASSLVGQDIYGYTFGSGTRLTVV.

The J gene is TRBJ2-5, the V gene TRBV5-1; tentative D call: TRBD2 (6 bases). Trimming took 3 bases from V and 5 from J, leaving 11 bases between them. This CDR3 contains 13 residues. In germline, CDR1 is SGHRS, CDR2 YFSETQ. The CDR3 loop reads CASSSRAGETQYF. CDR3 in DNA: TGCGCCAGCAGCTCTAGGGCGGGGGAGACCCAGTACTTC.

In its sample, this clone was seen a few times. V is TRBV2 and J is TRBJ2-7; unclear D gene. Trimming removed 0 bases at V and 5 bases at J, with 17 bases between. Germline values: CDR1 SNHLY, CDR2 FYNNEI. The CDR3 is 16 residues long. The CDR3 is CASSEALNTLADEQYF. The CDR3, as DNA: TGTGCCAGCAGTGAAGCGCTGAATACCTTGGCTGACGAGCAGTACTTC.

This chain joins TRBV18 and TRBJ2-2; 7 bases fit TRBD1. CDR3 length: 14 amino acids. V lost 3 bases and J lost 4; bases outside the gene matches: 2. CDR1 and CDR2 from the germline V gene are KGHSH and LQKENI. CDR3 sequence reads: CASSPPGGTGELFF. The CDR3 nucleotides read TGTGCCAGCTCACCGCCAGGGGGCACCGGGGAGCTGTTTTTT.

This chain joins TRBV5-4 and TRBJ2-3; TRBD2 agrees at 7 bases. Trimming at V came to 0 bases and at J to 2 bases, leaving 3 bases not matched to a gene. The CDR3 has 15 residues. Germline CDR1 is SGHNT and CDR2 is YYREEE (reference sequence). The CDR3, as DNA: TGTGCCAGCAGCTTGGGGCTAGCGGACACAGATACGCAGTATTTT. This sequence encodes CASSLGLADTDTQYF.

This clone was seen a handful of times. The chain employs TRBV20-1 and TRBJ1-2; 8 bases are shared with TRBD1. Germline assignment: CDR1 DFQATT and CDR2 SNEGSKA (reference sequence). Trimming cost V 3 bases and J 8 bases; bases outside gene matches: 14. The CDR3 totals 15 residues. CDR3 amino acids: CSASSDHQGALGYTF. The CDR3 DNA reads TGCAGTGCTAGTAGCGACCACCAGGGGGCCTTGGGCTACACCTTC.

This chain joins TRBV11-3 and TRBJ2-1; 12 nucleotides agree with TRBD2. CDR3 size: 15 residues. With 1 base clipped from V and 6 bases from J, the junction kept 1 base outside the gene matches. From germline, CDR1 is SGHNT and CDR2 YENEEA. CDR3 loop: CASSLGTSGANEQFF. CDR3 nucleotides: TGTGCCAGCAGCTTAGGGACTAGCGGGGCCAATGAGCAGTTCTTC. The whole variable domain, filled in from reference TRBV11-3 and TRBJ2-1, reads EAGVVQSPRYKIIEKKQPVAFWCNPISGHNTLYWYLQNLGQGPELLIRYENEEAVDDSQLPKDRFSAERLKGVDSTLKIQPAELGDSAVYLCASSLGTSGANEQFFGPGTRLTVL.

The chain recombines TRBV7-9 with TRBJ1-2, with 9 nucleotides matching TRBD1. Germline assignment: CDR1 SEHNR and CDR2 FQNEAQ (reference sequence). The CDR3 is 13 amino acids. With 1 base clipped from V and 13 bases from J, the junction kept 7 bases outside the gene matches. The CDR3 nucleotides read TGTGCCAGCAGCTTAGGGGACAGGGTATCGGTCACCTTC. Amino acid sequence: CASSLGDRVSVTF.

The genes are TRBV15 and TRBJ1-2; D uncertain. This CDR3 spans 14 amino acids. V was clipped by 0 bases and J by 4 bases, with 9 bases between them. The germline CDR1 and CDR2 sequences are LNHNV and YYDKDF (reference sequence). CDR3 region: CATSRDPGTYGYTF. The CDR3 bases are TGTGCCACCAGCAGAGATCCGGGAACCTATGGCTACACCTTC.

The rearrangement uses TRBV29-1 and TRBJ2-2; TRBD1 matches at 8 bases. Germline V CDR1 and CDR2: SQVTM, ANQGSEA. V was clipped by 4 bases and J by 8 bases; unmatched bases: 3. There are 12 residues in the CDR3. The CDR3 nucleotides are TGCAGCGTTGCTGACAGGGGAGGGGAGCTGTTTTTT. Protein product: CSVADRGGELFF.

CDR3 sequence: CASSPGWEAFF. The CDR3 bases are TGTGCCAGCAGCCCAGGGTGGGAAGCTTTCTTT. This chain connects TRBV11-2 to TRBJ1-1; D possibly corresponds to TRBD1 (5 bases). The CDR3 spans 11 residues. CDR1 SGHAT and CDR2 FQNNGV come from the germline V gene. Trimming removed 5 bases at V and 8 bases at J, with 9 bases between.

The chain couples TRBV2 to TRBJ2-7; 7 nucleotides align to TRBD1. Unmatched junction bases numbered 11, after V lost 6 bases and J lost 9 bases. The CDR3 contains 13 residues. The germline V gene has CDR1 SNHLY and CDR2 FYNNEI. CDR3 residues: CASSPQGHTGQYF. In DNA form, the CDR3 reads TGTGCCAGCAGCCCACAGGGGCACACCGGGCAGTACTTC.

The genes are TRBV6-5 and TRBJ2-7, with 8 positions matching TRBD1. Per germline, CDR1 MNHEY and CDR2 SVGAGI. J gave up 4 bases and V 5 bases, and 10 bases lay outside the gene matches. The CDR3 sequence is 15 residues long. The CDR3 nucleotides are TGTGCCAGCAGTACCCGCGGGACAGGCGCTTACGAGCAGTACTTC. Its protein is CASSTRGTGAYEQYF.

In DNA form, the CDR3 reads TGTGCCATCAGTGAGTCCGAGCGGTACAATGAGCAGTTCTTC. It codes for CAISESERYNEQFF. The chain couples TRBV10-3 to TRBJ2-1; the D gene is possibly TRBD2 (5 bases). V was shortened by 0 bases and J by 4 bases, with 7 bases between the two germline ends. Per germline, CDR1 ENHRY and CDR2 SYGVKD. The CDR3 length is 14 residues.

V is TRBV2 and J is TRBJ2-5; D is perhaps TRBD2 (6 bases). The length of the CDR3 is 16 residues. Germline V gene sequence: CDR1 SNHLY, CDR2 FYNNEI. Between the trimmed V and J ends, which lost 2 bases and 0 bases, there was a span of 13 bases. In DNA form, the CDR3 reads TGTGCCAGCAGTGAAAAGCCGGCGGGGTACCAAGAGACCCAGTACTTC. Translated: CASSEKPAGYQETQYF.

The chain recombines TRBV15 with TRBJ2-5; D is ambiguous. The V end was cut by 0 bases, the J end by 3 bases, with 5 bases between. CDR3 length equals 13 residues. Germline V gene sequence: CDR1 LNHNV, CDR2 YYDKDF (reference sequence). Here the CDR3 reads CATSREREETQYF. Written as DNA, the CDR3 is TGTGCCACCAGCAGAGAGCGCGAAGAGACCCAGTACTTC.

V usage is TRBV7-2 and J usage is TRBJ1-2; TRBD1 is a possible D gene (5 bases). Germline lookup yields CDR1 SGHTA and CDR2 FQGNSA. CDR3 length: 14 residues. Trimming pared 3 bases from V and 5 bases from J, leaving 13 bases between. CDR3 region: CASSFHQGRYGYTF. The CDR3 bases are TGTGCCAGCAGCTTTCATCAGGGAAGGTATGGCTACACCTTC.

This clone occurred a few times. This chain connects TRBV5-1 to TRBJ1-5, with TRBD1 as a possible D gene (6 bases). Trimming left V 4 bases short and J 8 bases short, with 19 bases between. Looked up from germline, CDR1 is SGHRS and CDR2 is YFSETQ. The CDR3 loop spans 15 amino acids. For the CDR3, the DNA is TGCGCCAGCAGCCCGGAGGGGGGGTCCGCGGAGCCCCAGCATTTT. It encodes CASSPEGGSAEPQHF.

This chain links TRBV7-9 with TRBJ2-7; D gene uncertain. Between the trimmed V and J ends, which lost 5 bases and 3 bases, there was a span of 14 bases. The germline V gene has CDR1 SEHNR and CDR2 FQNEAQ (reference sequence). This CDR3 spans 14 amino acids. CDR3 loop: CASSLNSADYEQYF. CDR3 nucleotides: TGTGCCAGCAGCCTAAACTCCGCCGACTACGAGCAGTACTTC.

Here the CDR3 DNA reads TGTGCCAGCAGTTTCACCCTCGGACAGGGGAACACTGAAGCTTTCTTT. Encoded protein: CASSFTLGQGNTEAFF. The chain carries TRBV6-6 and TRBJ1-1; 8 nucleotides align to TRBD1. Germline CDR1 is MNHNY and CDR2 is SVGAGI (reference sequence). Trimming cost V 4 bases and J 1 base; bases outside gene matches: 8. The CDR3 consists of 16 residues.

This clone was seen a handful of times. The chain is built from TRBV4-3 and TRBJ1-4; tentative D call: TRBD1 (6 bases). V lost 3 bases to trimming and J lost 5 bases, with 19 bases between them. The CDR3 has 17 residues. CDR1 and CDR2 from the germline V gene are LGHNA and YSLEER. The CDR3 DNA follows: TGCGCCAGCAGCCAGACCGCCGGGACACCAATCAATGAAAAACTGTTTTTT. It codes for CASSQTAGTPINEKLFF.